The text below deals with one TCR beta chain. What it binds is not known. A clone one base away is much larger, so this may be a read error. The source of the sample is a study of T-cell memory formation after mild COVID-19. TCRdb recomputed calls from the 5' RACE reads with MiXCR, one row per CDR3 protein. The data contain around 300,000 distinct CDR3 sequences, 10% to 15% of them singletons. Study outcomes and limitations: Contracting CD4+ clones were located mainly in CM and EM, and CD8+ clones in EMRA. Day 15 to 85 contracting clones showed balanced CD4/CD8; later expanders leaned CD4+.

Germline V CDR1 and CDR2: SGHRS, YFSETQ. Trimming cost V 2 bases and J 3 bases, with 4 bases left between them. The CDR3 extends over 12 amino acids. This sequence was found in a man aged 18 to 35 who had mild COVID-19 (a few samples of this study predate the infection). Cell type and time point are not known. Sequenced sample: PBMCs or a T cell subset sorted from them (not recorded which). The chain uses TRBV5-1 and TRBJ2-3; D is ambiguous. CDR3 DNA sequence: TGCGCCAGCAGCTTTGAAACAGATACGCAGTATTTT. This codes for CASSFETDTQYF.